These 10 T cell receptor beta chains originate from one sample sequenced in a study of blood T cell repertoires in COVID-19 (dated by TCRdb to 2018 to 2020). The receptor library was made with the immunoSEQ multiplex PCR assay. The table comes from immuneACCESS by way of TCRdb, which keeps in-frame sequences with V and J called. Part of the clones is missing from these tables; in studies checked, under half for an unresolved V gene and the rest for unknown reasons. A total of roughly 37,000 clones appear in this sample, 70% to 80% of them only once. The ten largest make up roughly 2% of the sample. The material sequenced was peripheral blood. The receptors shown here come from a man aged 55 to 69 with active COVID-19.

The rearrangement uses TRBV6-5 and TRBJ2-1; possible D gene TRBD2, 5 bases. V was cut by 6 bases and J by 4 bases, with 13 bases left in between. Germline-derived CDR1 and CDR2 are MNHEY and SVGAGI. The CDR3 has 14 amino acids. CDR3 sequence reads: CASSPSQRYNEQFF. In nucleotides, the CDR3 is TGTGCCAGCAGCCCGTCCCAGCGGTACAATGAGCAGTTCTTC.

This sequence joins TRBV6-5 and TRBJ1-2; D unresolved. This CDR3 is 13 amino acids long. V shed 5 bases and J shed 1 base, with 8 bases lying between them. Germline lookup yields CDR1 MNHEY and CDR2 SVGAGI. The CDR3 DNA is TGTGCCAGCAGTAACAATCTTAACTATGGCTACACCTTC. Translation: CASSNNLNYGYTF.

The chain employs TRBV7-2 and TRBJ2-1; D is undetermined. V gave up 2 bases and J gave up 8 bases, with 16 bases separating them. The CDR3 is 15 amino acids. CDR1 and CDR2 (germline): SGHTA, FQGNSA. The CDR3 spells CASSLNRVRLYEQFF. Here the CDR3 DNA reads TGTGCCAGCAGCTTAAACCGGGTGCGCCTCTATGAGCAGTTCTTC.

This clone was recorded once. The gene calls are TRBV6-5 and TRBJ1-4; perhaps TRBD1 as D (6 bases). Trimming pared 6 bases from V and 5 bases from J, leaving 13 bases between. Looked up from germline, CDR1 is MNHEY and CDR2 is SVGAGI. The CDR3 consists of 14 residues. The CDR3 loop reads CASRVGGSNEKLFF. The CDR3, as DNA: TGTGCCAGCAGGGTAGGGGGATCAAATGAAAAACTGTTTTTT.

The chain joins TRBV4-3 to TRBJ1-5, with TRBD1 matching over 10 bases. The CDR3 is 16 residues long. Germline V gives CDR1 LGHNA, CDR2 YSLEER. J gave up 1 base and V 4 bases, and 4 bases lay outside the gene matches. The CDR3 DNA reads TGCGCCAGCAGCCCCTGGACAGGGGGGAGCAATCAGCCCCAGCATTTT. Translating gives CASSPWTGGSNQPQHF.

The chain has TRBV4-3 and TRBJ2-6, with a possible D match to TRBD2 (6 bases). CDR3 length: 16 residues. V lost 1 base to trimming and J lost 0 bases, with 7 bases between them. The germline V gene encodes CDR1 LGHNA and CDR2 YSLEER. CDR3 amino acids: CASSQVGGSGANVLTF. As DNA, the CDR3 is TGCGCCAGCAGCCAAGTGGGGGGCTCTGGGGCCAACGTCCTGACTTTC.

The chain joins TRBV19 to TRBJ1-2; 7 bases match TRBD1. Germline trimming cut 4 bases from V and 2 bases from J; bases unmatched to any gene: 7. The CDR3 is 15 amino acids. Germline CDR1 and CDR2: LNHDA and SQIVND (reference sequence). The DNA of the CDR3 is TGTGCCAGTAGTAAGGGACAGTCAGTCAACTATGGCTACACCTTC. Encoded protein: CASSKGQSVNYGYTF. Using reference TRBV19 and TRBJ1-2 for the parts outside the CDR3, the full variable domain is DGGITQSPKYLFRKEGQNVTLSCEQNLNHDAMYWYRQDPGQGLRLIYYSQIVNDFQKGDIAEGYSVSREKKESFPLTVTSAQKNPTAFYLCASSKGQSVNYGYTFGSGTRLTVV.

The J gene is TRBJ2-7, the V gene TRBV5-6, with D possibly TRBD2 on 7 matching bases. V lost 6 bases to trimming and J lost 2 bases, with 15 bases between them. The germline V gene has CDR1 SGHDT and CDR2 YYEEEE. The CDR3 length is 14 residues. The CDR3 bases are TGTGCCAGCAACTCCGAGGGGGGGACCTACGAGCAGTACTTC. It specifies CASNSEGGTYEQYF.

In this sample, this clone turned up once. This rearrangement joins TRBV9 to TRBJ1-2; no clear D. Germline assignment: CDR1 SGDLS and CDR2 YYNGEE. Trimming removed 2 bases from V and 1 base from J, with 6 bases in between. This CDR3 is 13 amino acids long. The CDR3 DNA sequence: TGTGCCAGCAGCGTGTCCGTTAACTATGGCTACACCTTC. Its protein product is CASSVSVNYGYTF.

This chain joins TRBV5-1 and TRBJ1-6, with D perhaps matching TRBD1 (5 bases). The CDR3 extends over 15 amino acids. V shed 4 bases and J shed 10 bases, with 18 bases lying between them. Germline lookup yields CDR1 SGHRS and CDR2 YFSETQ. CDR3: CASSPNGGGRSPLHF. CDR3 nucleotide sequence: TGCGCCAGCAGCCCGAATGGGGGGGGGAGGTCACCCCTCCACTTT.